The 10 T cell receptor beta chains below come from one sample, sequenced in a study of T cell responses to AZD1222 COVID-19 vaccine. Measured with immunoSEQ multiplex PCR; TCRdb has only the in-frame clones, and not every one. The sample records 100,000 to 150,000 clones, around 88% being singletons. Sequencing was performed on peripheral blood, taken on day 0 of AZD1222 vaccination. The receptors come from an adult in good health.

The rearrangement links TRBV5-6 to TRBJ1-3; the match to TRBD1 covers 8 bases. V shed 0 bases and J 16 bases; nucleotides not matched to a gene: 9. Per the germline V gene, CDR1 is SGHDT and CDR2 is YYEEEE. This CDR3 comprises 13 residues. The CDR3 DNA reads TGTGCCAGCAGCTTGGGGGACGGACAGGGCAAGTATTTT. This gives the protein CASSLGDGQGKYF.

The chain combines TRBV25-1 with TRBJ1-1, with D unclear. V dropped 6 bases and J dropped 4 bases, with 6 bases sitting between them. The CDR3 is made up of 11 amino acids. Germline V CDR1 and CDR2: MGHDK, SYGVNS. This CDR3 is CASRYTTEAFF. The CDR3 region has the DNA TGTGCCAGCAGGTATACCACTGAAGCTTTCTTT.

The gene calls are TRBV9 and TRBJ1-1; D unresolved. The V and J ends lost 0 bases and 1 base respectively, with 7 bases between them. The CDR3 has 14 amino acids. Germline assignment: CDR1 SGDLS and CDR2 YYNGEE. The CDR3 loop is CASSVEPENTEAFF. In nucleotides, the CDR3 is TGTGCCAGCAGCGTAGAGCCGGAGAACACTGAAGCTTTCTTT.

This clone appeared once. The V and J genes are TRBV28 and TRBJ1-2; D ambiguous. V dropped 2 bases and J dropped 6 bases, with 10 bases sitting between them. There are 13 residues in the CDR3. Germline V gives CDR1 MDHEN, CDR2 SYDVKM. CDR3 nucleotides: TGTGCCAGCAGTTTAAAAGGGTTAGATGGCTACACCTTC. This encodes CASSLKGLDGYTF.

The V gene is TRBV7-9, the J gene TRBJ1-1; D is unresolved. Germline loops: CDR1 SEHNR, CDR2 FQNEAQ (reference sequence). The CDR3 spans 12 residues. V lost 1 base, J lost 4 bases, and 4 bases lay in between. The CDR3 sequence is CASSLGITEAFF. CDR3 nucleotide sequence: TGTGCCAGCAGCTTAGGGATCACTGAAGCTTTCTTT.

This clone has a single count. The gene calls are TRBV5-4 and TRBJ2-3, with unresolved D. Germline CDR1 SGHNT, CDR2 YYREEE (reference sequence). The CDR3 covers 16 residues. V lost 4 bases and J lost 4, with 19 bases in between. The CDR3 here is CASSRHQWLGPDTQYF. CDR3 coding DNA: TGTGCCAGCAGCAGACATCAGTGGTTGGGTCCAGATACGCAGTATTTT.

The chain joins TRBV6-6 to TRBJ1-3, with 8 nucleotides matching TRBD1. The V gene's germline CDR1 is MNHNY and CDR2 SVGAGI (reference sequence). J was trimmed by 3 bases and V by 5 bases; bases with no gene match: 6. CDR3 length: 15 residues. The CDR3 here is CASSNRGLGGNTIYF. CDR3 DNA sequence: TGTGCCAGCAGTAACAGGGGGTTGGGTGGAAACACCATATATTTT.

Turning to this clone: The sample contains more than one DNA sequence encoding this CDR3. The rearrangement joins TRBV9 to TRBJ2-2; no reliable D call. Trimming stripped 0 bases from V and 6 bases from J, with 6 bases between. This CDR3 spans 13 amino acids. CDR1 SGDLS and CDR2 YYNGEE come from the germline V gene. CDR3 nucleotides: TGTGCCAGCAGCGTAGGGAGCCCCGGGGAGCTGTTTTTT. Translating gives CASSVGSPGELFF.

The chain uses TRBV7-2 and TRBJ1-1; maybe TRBD1 (5 bases). From germline, CDR1 is SGHTA and CDR2 FQGNSA. The CDR3 covers 15 residues. Trimming cost V 5 bases and J 4 bases, with 17 bases left between them. For the CDR3, the DNA is TGTGCCAGCAGCCCCGCGGGGGGACGTGGCACTGAAGCTTTCTTT. It encodes CASSPAGGRGTEAFF.

The chain carries TRBV7-2 and TRBJ1-6, with 8 nucleotides matching TRBD1. Germline V gene data show CDR1 as SGHTA and CDR2 as FQGNSA. The CDR3 extends over 16 amino acids. After removal of 2 bases from V and 10 bases from J, the junction contained 10 bases not matched to a gene. DNA of the CDR3: TGTGCCAGCAGCTTAAGGGGACAGGCCACCGGATCACCCCTCCACTTT. Protein sequence: CASSLRGQATGSPLHF. The complete variable domain, with remaining parts taken from reference TRBV7-2 and TRBJ1-6, reads GAGVSQSPSNKVTEKGKDVELRCDPISGHTALYWYRQSLGQGLEFLIYFQGNSAPDKSGLPSDRFSAERTGGSVSTLTIQRTQQEDSAVYLCASSLRGQATGSPLHFGNGTRLTVT.